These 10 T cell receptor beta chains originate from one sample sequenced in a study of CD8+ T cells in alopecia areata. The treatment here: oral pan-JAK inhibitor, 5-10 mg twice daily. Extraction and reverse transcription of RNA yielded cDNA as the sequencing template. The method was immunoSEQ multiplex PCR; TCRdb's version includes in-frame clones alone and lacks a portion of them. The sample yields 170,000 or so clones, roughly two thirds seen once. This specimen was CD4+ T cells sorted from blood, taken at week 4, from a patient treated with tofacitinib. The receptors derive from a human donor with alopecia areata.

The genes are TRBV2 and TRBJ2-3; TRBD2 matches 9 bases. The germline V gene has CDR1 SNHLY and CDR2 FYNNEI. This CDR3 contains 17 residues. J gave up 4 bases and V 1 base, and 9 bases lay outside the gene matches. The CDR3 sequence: CASSEVGLAVNADTQYF. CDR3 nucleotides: TGTGCCAGCAGTGAAGTGGGACTAGCTGTAAATGCAGATACGCAGTATTTT. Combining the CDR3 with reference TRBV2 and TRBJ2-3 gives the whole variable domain EPEVTQTPSHQVTQMGQEVILRCVPISNHLYFYWYRQILGQKVEFLVSFYNNEISEKSEIFDDQFSVERPDGSNFTLKIRSTKLEDSAMYFCASSEVGLAVNADTQYFGPGTRLTVL.

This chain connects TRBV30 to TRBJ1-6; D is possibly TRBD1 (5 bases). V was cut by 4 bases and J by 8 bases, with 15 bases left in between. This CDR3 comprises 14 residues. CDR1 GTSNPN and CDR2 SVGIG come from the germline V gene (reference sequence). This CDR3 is CAWIKPGLHSPLHF. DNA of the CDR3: TGTGCCTGGATTAAACCGGGACTACATTCACCCCTCCACTTT.

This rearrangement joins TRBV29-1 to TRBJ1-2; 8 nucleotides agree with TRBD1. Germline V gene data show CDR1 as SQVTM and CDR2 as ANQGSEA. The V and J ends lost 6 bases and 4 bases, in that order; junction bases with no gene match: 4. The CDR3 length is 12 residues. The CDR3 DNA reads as TGCAGCGTAGACAGGGGCCCCTATGGCTACACCTTC. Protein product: CSVDRGPYGYTF.

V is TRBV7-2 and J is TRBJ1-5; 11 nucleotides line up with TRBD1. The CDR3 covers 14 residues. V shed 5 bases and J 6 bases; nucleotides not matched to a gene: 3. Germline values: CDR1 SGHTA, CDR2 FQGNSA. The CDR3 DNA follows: TGTGCCAGCAGCACCGGGACAGGGGGTCAGCCCCAGCATTTT. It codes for CASSTGTGGQPQHF.

For the CDR3, the DNA is TGTGCCAGCAGTCCCAGGGGTAGCAATCAGCCCCAGCATTTT. Protein: CASSPRGSNQPQHF. The chain links TRBV6-5 to TRBJ1-5; D is perhaps TRBD1 (6 bases). Germline lookup yields CDR1 MNHEY and CDR2 SVGAGI. Trimming cost V 5 bases and J 0 bases, with 8 bases left between them. The CDR3 runs 14 residues.

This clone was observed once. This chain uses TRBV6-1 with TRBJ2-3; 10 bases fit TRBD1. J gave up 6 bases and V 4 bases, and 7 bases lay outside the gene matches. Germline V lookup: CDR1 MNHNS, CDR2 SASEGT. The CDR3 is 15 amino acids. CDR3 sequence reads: CASSGQGAFWDTQYF. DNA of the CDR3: TGTGCCAGCAGTGGACAGGGGGCTTTTTGGGATACGCAGTATTTT.

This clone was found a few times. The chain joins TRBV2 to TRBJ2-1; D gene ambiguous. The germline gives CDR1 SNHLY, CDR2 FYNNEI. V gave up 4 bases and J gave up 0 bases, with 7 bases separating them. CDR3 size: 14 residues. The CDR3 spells CASSAGSSYNEQFF. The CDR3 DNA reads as TGTGCCAGCAGTGCGGGTAGCTCCTACAATGAGCAGTTCTTC.

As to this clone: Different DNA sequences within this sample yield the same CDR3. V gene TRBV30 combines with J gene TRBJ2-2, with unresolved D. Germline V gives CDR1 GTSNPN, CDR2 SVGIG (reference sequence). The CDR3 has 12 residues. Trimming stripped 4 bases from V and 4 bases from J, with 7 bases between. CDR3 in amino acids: CAWNRGTGELFF. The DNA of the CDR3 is TGTGCCTGGAATCGCGGCACCGGGGAGCTGTTTTTT.

CDR3 nucleotide sequence: TGTGCCTGGTCTAAAACAGGGGGGGGAGAGACCCAGTACTTC. Translating gives CAWSKTGGGETQYF. This rearrangement joins TRBV30 to TRBJ2-5; a possible D gene is TRBD1 (8 bases). Between the trimmed V and J ends, which lost 5 bases and 4 bases, there was a span of 17 bases. Germline assignment: CDR1 GTSNPN and CDR2 SVGIG (reference sequence). CDR3 length equals 14 residues.

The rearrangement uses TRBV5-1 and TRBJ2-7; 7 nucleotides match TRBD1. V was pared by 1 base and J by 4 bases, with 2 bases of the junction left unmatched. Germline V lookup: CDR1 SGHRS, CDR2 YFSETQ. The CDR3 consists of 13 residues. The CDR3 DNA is TGCGCCAGCAGCTTGAGGGGGCAGTACGAGCAGTACTTC. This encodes CASSLRGQYEQYF.